This TCR beta chain originates from a study of T cell changes during pregnancy in multiple sclerosis. CDR3 length: 15 residues. V dropped 6 bases and J dropped 4; count of bases not matched to a gene: 7. Germline CDR1 LNHDA, CDR2 SQIVND (reference sequence). Libraries were prepared by immunoSEQ multiplex PCR; TCRdb keeps only in-frame clonotypes and omits some of them. The sample has 20,000 to 25,000 clones; 86% are singletons. Sequencing used CD8+ T cells from peripheral blood mononuclear cells, obtained in the first trimester of pregnancy. The V and J genes are TRBV19 and TRBJ2-3; 10 bases fit TRBD1. The sequence was obtained from a female donor in good health, enrolled as a control in a pregnancy study. In nucleotides, the CDR3 is TGTGCCAGTAGGGAACAGGGACAGGGGCCAGATACGCAGTATTTT. As protein: CASREQGQGPDTQYF.